The 2 T cell receptor beta chains listed next were all sequenced from one sample in a study of identical twins (dated by TCRdb to the mid-2010s). Receptor libraries were prepared by 5' RACE. TCRdb shows the sequencer as Illumina HiSeq 2000. TCRdb reanalyzed the raw reads on its own, using fastp at Q25 for trimming and MiXCR for clone calling, and kept in-frame beta chains. Rows are combined by CDR3 protein, so each entry shows the most common genes and DNA. The sample yields around 290,000 distinct CDR3 sequences; over 8.5% were counted once. The top ten hold approximately 7% of the sample. These records were also assigned to another study, of yellow fever vaccine responses in identical twins.

The sample was CD8+ T cells sorted from blood. The receptors shown here come from a woman between 18 and 30 years old in good health.

The V gene is TRBV28, the J gene TRBJ1-3; D is undetermined. CDR1 and CDR2 from the germline V gene are MDHEN and SYDVKM. The CDR3 loop spans 16 amino acids. Trimming took off 6 bases at V and 7 bases at J, with 22 bases between the two ends. CDR3 residues: CASSLGSNLISNTIYF. In nucleotides, the CDR3 is TGTGCCAGCAGCCTAGGGTCTAACCTGATATCCAACACCATATATTTT.

A few counts support this clonotype. The chain employs TRBV28 and TRBJ2-3; the match to TRBD2 covers 8 bases. The germline V gene has CDR1 MDHEN and CDR2 SYDVKM. The V and J ends lost 2 bases and 1 base, in that order; junction bases with no gene match: 5. The CDR3 runs 16 residues. The chain's CDR3 is CASSLLSGRGTDTQYF. DNA for the CDR3: TGTGCCAGCAGTTTACTGAGCGGGAGAGGCACAGATACGCAGTATTTT.